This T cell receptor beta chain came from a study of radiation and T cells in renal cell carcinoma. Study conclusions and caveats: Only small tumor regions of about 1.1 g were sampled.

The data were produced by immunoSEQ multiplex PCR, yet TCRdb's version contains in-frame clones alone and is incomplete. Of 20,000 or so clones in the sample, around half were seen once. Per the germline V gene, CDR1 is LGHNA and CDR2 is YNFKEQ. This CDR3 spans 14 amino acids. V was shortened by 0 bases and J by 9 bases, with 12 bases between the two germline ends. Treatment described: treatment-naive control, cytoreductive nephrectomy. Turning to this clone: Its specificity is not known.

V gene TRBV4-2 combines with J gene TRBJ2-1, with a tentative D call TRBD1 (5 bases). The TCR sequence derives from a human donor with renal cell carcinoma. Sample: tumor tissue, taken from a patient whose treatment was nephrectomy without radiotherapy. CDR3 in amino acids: CASSQDLLQGEQFF. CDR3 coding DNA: TGTGCCAGCAGCCAAGACCTCCTCCAGGGTGAGCAGTTCTTC.